The present TCR beta chain was sequenced within a study of cytomegalovirus exposure and HLA in healthy donors (dated by TCRdb to 2015 to 2018). Background on the whole study: In an earlier analysis of under 600 of the donors, about 260 Gb of sequence data and approximately 100 million unique TCR beta sequences from about 190 million T cells were reported. An early release that covered around 590 HLA-typed donors contained approximately 290 gigabases of sequencing data and 80 million or so unique TCR sequences. Among the roughly 390 genotyped donors, about 85% belonged to the genetic ancestry cluster associated with self-reported Caucasian donors. The aim of the study was to test whether cataloging public T cell receptors could identify signatures of past pathogen exposure. The study profiled the T cell repertoires of hundreds of subjects by immunosequencing and related them to cytomegalovirus serostatus. A separate validation cohort of more than 100 different subjects was used in addition to the roughly 700-subject first cohort. To predict cytomegalovirus infection status, the study brought together high-throughput TCR immunosequencing, statistical association of individual TCRs with disease status, and machine learning. To study patterns of TCR occurrence, a later analysis re-analyzed previously published TCR beta repertoires from several hundred donors and added high-resolution HLA genotyping. Rather than using new phenotypic data, the later analysis identified candidate immune exposures from TCR beta sequences and from how often those sequences occurred across donors. An earlier analysis of 587 of the donors used high-throughput TCR beta sequencing to judge whether each TCR beta V gene segment behaved as functional or pseudogenic. Donor age, sex, ethnicity and CMV serostatus were compiled together with the repertoire data. In a later genetic analysis, genome-wide SNP genotypes for about 55% of the roughly 700 donors were used, and that subset was treated as a discovery cohort. All discovery cohort repertoires had been generated using a single sequencing platform. HLA typing included class I and class II loci at four-digit resolution. The number of typed donors differed by locus: roughly 629-630 for A, B, C, DRB1 and DQB1; 522 for DQA1; 600 to 610 for DPA1; and around 490 for DPB1. A handful of DR-DQ haplotypes were treated as single units for association and clustering because of strong linkage in the cohort. Among a few hundred genotyped donors of the cohort, an average of approximately 250,000 unique TCR beta nucleotide sequences were sequenced per donor, around 18% of them non-productive.

Findings and caveats that apply to the study as a whole: The authors suggested that the approach could potentially be extended to other disease states and immunological phenotypes. A further reported finding was that TCR beta sequences accurately predicted the HLA-A and HLA-B alleles for most subjects in the first cohort. The cohort was sequenced for TCR beta chains only, and without alpha or paired-chain data the features that could be detected were limited. In a later genetic analysis, a missense DCLRE1C variant was associated with V-gene and J-gene trimming of TCR beta chains, and the association was replicated in an independent cohort. Some IMGT-functional V segments, including TRBV6-2 and TRBV6-3, could not be told apart with the 87-base-pair reads, so those segments were excluded. According to a later analysis, parvovirus B19, influenza, CMV and Epstein-Barr virus appeared linked to several top co-occurrence clusters. Because HLA typing was unavailable for some donors at each locus, only the typed subset was used in association tests. Linkage disequilibrium might explain the correlated functional status among segregating V segments, but an unknown experimental factor could not be ruled out. The study gave a list of 150 to 200 TCR beta chains associated with cytomegalovirus. A later analysis associated about 17,000 TCR beta sequences with specific HLA alleles at a false discovery rate of 0.05. A later analysis found that HLA-associated TCR beta chains were more clonally expanded and had lower generation probabilities than equally common non-associated chains. In vitro tests confirmed that three of the cytomegalovirus-associated TCR beta chains recognize cytomegalovirus antigens. Roughly uniform sequencing depth across donors was assumed in presence/absence analyses, although this assumption may not hold. A cluster of highly shared sequence variants was judged likely to be a technical artifact of the sequencing pipeline. Most CMV-associated TCR beta chains appeared to be HLA-restricted in a later analysis, and the HLA associations seemed to be driven largely by CMV exposure. Compared with the roughly 720-donor mean, donors in an Asian-associated ancestry cluster had fewer N-insertions in productive TCRs, according to a later genetic analysis. Broadly in line with IMGT annotations, most TCR beta V segments showed up in productive rearrangements about 90% or about 30% of the time in an earlier analysis of 587 of the donors. The classifier was reported to diagnose cytomegalovirus status with high specificity and sensitivity in both the original and validation cohorts. Because counts were too low, seventeen rarely observed V segments, including chromosome 9 orphons, were left out of the earlier analysis of 500 to 750 of the donors. According to a later analysis, TCR association rates differed among HLA loci, with DRB1 alleles showing the most associated TCRs and HLA-C alleles showing the fewest. When HLA alleles, especially DR and DQ, strongly co-occurred, attributing TCR associations to individual alleles was difficult. Most TCR sequences were observed very rarely across donors, whereas some public TCRs were present in many individuals. For the cohort, immune exposure information was limited to CMV serostatus.

From cysteine to phenylalanine, the CDR3 is 17 amino acids long. The only DNA kept is the CDR3, 51 bases in frame from the first base. After removal of 1 base from V and 2 bases from J, the junction retains 8 bases not matched to a gene. CDR1 and CDR2, looked up from the germline V gene, are SGHVS and FQNEAQ. The cohort consisted of some 670 healthy bone marrow donors. At the time of sampling, all cohort members were nominally healthy, though unrecorded immune exposures were likely present. The donor was CMV seronegative and was included in the group of a few hundred seronegative cohort members. A peripheral blood sample was provided by each donor, and peripheral blood mononuclear cells were used for TCR beta sequencing. Genomic DNA was extracted from the blood cell samples with the Qiagen DNeasy Blood Extraction Kit. Library prep was done by the immunoSEQ multiplex PCR assay. For the multiplex PCR, a mixture combining 60 forward primers for TCR Vbeta segments and 13 reverse primers for TCR Jbeta segments was used. Amplification of the CDR3 region of rearranged TCR beta genes was performed with a multiplex PCR assay on genomic DNA. Amplified TCR beta libraries were sequenced as 87-base-pair reads on the Illumina HiSeq System. In the paper's pipeline: A later analysis tallied around 87 million unique TCR beta chains across the 666 repertoires, and about 12 million of those chains were shared by two or more donors. To remove PCR and sequencing errors, raw reads were error-corrected and collapsed into unique sequences using a nearest-neighbor algorithm that merged closely related sequences. To assign V, D and J gene segments, CDR3 sequences were aligned to IMGT reference sequences. Each retained sequence needed at least a six-nucleotide match to both a V gene segment and a J gene segment. A rearrangement was called productive if the CDR3 had no stop codons and remained in frame with V and J, and every other rearrangement was called non-productive. Following IMGT convention, CDR3 was defined as the stretch from the second conserved V-encoded cysteine to the conserved J-encoded phenylalanine. Sequences without an unambiguous match to a single V gene segment were excluded from the earlier analysis of about 630 of the donors. In an earlier analysis of several hundred of the donors, a V segment was called functional when productive rearrangements were above 56.7%, and segregating when the standard deviation between donors exceeded 5%. A statistical classification framework was built to diagnose cytomegalovirus status from the catalog of TCR beta chain sequences. V and J gene assignment, in a later analysis, came from comparing TCR nucleotide sequences with IMGT/GENE-DB human TR gene sequences. Using the TCRdist pipeline, a later analysis assigned CDR3 sequences along with most-parsimonious VDJ recombination scenarios. In a later analysis, each TCR beta chain was defined by its CDR3 amino acid sequence together with its V-gene family, and reads without a unique V-gene family were excluded. A later analysis removed 550 to 700 highly shared, low-generation-probability nucleotide sequences to deal with suspected cross-contamination and a sequencing artifact. A later analysis calculated a clonal expansion index for each public chain from normalized within-repertoire ranks of inferred template counts. In a later analysis, generation probabilities were computed with a VDJ recombination model fitted to out-of-frame rearrangements, and the resulting probabilities were checked against IGoR. In a later analysis, TCR-TCR, TCR-HLA and TCR-CMV co-occurrence was scored with hypergeometric tests, and a repertoire-size bias correction was applied to TCR pairs. False discovery rates were estimated in a later analysis by permuting HLA or CMV assignments 20 times. In a later analysis, co-occurring TCRs were grouped using DBSCAN, and TCRdist sequence similarity was added for clustering within HLA-allele-positive subsets. For co-occurrence clustering, repertoires with fewer than 30,000 or more than 120,000 public chains were excluded, along with a handful of repertoires with anomalous nucleotide sharing. TCRdb re-hosts the immuneACCESS table, in-frame sequences only. Its copies lack some clones; in the studies checked, an unresolved V gene accounts for under half of them, and the cause for the rest is not known. The V and J calls and clone size were taken over from that table, and D and trimming were inferred from the DNA. Recorded for this sample are 200,000 to 250,000 clones; approximately 80% of them occurred a single time. In total, the top ten clones hold over 3.5% of the sample.

Points on this clone: Which antigen it targets is not known. Base qualities are not recorded, but no much larger clone differs from it by a single base.

This sequence was found in a male donor in good health and CMV-seronegative. The specimen was PBMCs. The chain links TRBV7-8 with TRBJ1-2, and TRBD1 matches 9 of the central bases. The sequenced DNA: TGTGCCAGCAGCTTAGGGGACAGGGTGCGCATAAACTATGGCTACACCTTC. It specifies CASSLGDRVRINYGYTF.